Each of the 16 T cell receptor beta chains below was sequenced from the same sample in a study of Tregs in tolerant kidney transplant recipients. No antigen has been identified for these receptors. Using immunoSEQ multiplex PCR, the repertoire was profiled, and TCRdb retains in-frame clones only, with some absent. The table includes roughly 16,000 clones, over 50% detected once. Material for sequencing was Tregs from blood cultured with allogeneic cells. The receptor source for this set is a human donor in good health.

The chain is built from TRBV7-9 and TRBJ2-1, with 12 bases aligning to TRBD2. Germline trimming cut 1 base from V and 8 bases from J; bases unmatched to any gene: 3. The CDR3 sequence is 15 residues long. Per germline, CDR1 SEHNR and CDR2 FQNEAQ (reference sequence). CDR3 DNA: TGTGCCAGCAGCTTAGGACTAGCGGGAGCCGATGAGCAGTTCTTC. This encodes CASSLGLAGADEQFF.

This clone is medium-sized in the sample. The V gene is TRBV7-9, the J gene TRBJ1-4, with TRBD1 as a possible D gene (5 bases). From germline, CDR1 is SEHNR and CDR2 FQNEAQ (reference sequence). The CDR3 is 13 amino acids. The V and J ends lost 8 bases and 4 bases respectively, with 11 bases between them. The CDR3 loop is CASGAALNEKLFF. The CDR3 nucleotides are TGTGCCAGCGGGGCAGCTCTTAATGAAAAACTGTTTTTT. Using reference TRBV7-9 and TRBJ1-4 for the parts outside the CDR3, the full variable domain is DTGVSQNPRHKITKRGQNVTFRCDPISEHNRLYWYRQTLGQGPEFLTYFQNEAQLEKSRLLSDRFSAERPKGSFSTLEIQRTEQGDSAMYLCASGAALNEKLFFGSGTQLSVL.

The chain is built from TRBV4-3 and TRBJ2-7, with 7 positions matching TRBD1. The CDR3 runs 16 residues. Germline V gene sequence: CDR1 LGHNA, CDR2 YSLEER. V was clipped by 0 bases and J by 2 bases; unmatched bases: 7. The CDR3 DNA reads TGCGCCAGCAGCCAAGAGGAACAGGGGACAACCTACGAGCAGTACTTC. Translation gives CASSQEEQGTTYEQYF.

The J gene is TRBJ1-1, the V gene TRBV2; 7 bases map to TRBD1. V lost 4 bases, J lost 5 bases, and 7 bases stayed unmatched. Looked up from germline, CDR1 is SNHLY and CDR2 is FYNNEI. There are 14 residues in the CDR3. CDR3 sequence (DNA): TGTGCCAGCAGTGCTTACAGGGGAGAAACTGAAGCTTTCTTT. As protein: CASSAYRGETEAFF.

By sample fraction, this clone is medium-sized. The V gene is TRBV4-2, the J gene TRBJ1-5; D is undetermined. The CDR3 spans 14 residues. V lost 6 bases, J lost 2 bases, and 11 bases lay in between. Germline-derived CDR1 and CDR2 are LGHNA and YNFKEQ. The CDR3 spells CASSLDMGNQPQHF. For the CDR3, the DNA is TGTGCCAGCAGTCTCGACATGGGCAATCAGCCCCAGCATTTT.

The chain is built from TRBV7-9 and TRBJ2-7; D might be TRBD1 (6 bases). CDR1 SEHNR and CDR2 FQNEAQ come from the germline V gene (reference sequence). This CDR3 region has 14 residues. Trimming took 6 bases from V and 0 from J, leaving 12 bases between them. The CDR3 bases are TGTGCCAGCAGTCCTACAGGGAGCTCCTACGAGCAGTACTTC. Protein: CASSPTGSSYEQYF.

The chain's CDR3 is CATSRVGAEGTGELFF. The CDR3 bases are TGTGCCACCAGCAGAGTAGGAGCGGAAGGGACCGGGGAGCTGTTTTTT. The V call is TRBV15, the J call TRBJ2-2; weak D call: TRBD2 (5 bases). V lost 1 base and J lost 5, with 14 bases in between. Germline CDR1 is LNHNV and CDR2 is YYDKDF (reference sequence). The CDR3 loop spans 16 amino acids.

Relative to its sample, this clone is large. This chain connects TRBV6-5 to TRBJ1-1; D ambiguous. This CDR3 has 14 amino acids. V lost 0 bases and J lost 5, with 10 bases in between. CDR1 is MNHEY and CDR2 is SVGAGI in the germline V gene. Here the CDR3 reads CASSYSRWWTEAFF. Here the CDR3 DNA reads TGTGCCAGCAGTTACTCGCGATGGTGGACTGAAGCTTTCTTT.

The chain employs TRBV6-4 and TRBJ1-6; D possibly corresponds to TRBD1 (6 bases). V was pared by 6 bases and J by 6 bases, with 9 bases between. The CDR3 is 13 amino acids. Germline CDR1 and CDR2: MRHNA and SNTAGT. CDR3 residues: CASSRDTNSPLHF. For the CDR3, the DNA is TGTGCCAGCAGCCGGGACACTAATTCACCCCTCCACTTT.

This clone counts as medium-sized (0.01 to 0.1%). The chain links TRBV6-5 to TRBJ1-6; D is unclear. The CDR3 loop spans 16 amino acids. Germline CDR1 reads MNHEY; CDR2 reads SVGAGI. Between the trimmed V and J ends, which lost 4 bases and 3 bases, there was a span of 13 bases. CDR3 sequence (DNA): TGTGCCAGCAGTTTATTTACGGCGGACTATAATTCACCCCTCCACTTT. The encoded protein is CASSLFTADYNSPLHF.

In its sample, this clone was seen a few times. This chain joins TRBV6-5 and TRBJ1-2; D is possibly TRBD1 (6 bases). Trimming left V 5 bases short and J 4 bases short, with 17 bases between. Germline V gives CDR1 MNHEY, CDR2 SVGAGI. This CDR3 has 15 amino acids. The CDR3 DNA is TGTGCCAGCAGTCACGGGACACTTGGCCCCTATGGCTACACCTTC. Translated, it gives CASSHGTLGPYGYTF.

V is TRBV2 and J is TRBJ2-3; 16 bases match TRBD2. J was trimmed by 5 bases and V by 5 bases; bases with no gene match: 13. The CDR3 length is 19 residues. Germline CDR1 SNHLY, CDR2 FYNNEI. CDR3: CASSPNPGLAGGPRDTQYF. DNA for the CDR3: TGTGCCAGCAGTCCTAATCCGGGACTAGCGGGGGGGCCAAGAGATACGCAGTATTTT.

J is TRBJ2-1 and V is TRBV5-6; D may be TRBD2 (7 bases). Germline-derived CDR1 and CDR2 are SGHDT and YYEEEE. Trimming removed 4 bases at V and 3 bases at J, with 14 bases between. The length of the CDR3 is 15 residues. The CDR3 DNA is TGTGCCAGCAGCCGTCGGGGGGCCATCTACAATGAGCAGTTCTTC. Protein product: CASSRRGAIYNEQFF.

This clone occurred a few times. Other DNA sequences in the sample encode the same CDR3. V and J are TRBV7-2 and TRBJ1-2; tentatively, D is TRBD1 (5 bases). The CDR3 has 15 residues. The V end was cut by 4 bases, the J end by 7 bases, with 19 bases between. Looked up from germline, CDR1 is SGHTA and CDR2 is FQGNSA. The CDR3 DNA sequence: TGTGCCAGCAGCTGGAATCGAGAAGGGGTTTCTGGCTACACCTTC. This translates into CASSWNREGVSGYTF.

The V call is TRBV5-4, the J call TRBJ1-2; 8 bases match TRBD1. CDR1 and CDR2 from the germline V gene are SGHNT and YYREEE (reference sequence). This CDR3 spans 14 amino acids. V shed 4 bases and J 8 bases; nucleotides not matched to a gene: 10. The CDR3: CASSQGQELGGYTF. The CDR3 coding sequence is TGTGCCAGCAGCCAGGGACAGGAGTTGGGAGGCTACACCTTC. The full variable domain, rest sourced from reference TRBV5-4 and TRBJ1-2, is ETGVTQSPTHLIKTRGQQVTLRCSSQSGHNTVSWYQQALGQGPQFIFQYYREEENGRGNFPPRFSGLQFPNYSSELNVNALELDDSALYLCASSQGQELGGYTFGSGTRLTVV.

This chain connects TRBV4-2 to TRBJ1-1, with unresolved D. The CDR3 loop spans 14 amino acids. The germline gives CDR1 LGHNA, CDR2 YNFKEQ. Trimming shortened V by 0 bases and J by 1 base, and 6 bases separated the two germline ends. The CDR3 loop reads CASSQETANTEAFF. DNA of the CDR3: TGTGCCAGCAGCCAAGAGACCGCGAACACTGAAGCTTTCTTT.